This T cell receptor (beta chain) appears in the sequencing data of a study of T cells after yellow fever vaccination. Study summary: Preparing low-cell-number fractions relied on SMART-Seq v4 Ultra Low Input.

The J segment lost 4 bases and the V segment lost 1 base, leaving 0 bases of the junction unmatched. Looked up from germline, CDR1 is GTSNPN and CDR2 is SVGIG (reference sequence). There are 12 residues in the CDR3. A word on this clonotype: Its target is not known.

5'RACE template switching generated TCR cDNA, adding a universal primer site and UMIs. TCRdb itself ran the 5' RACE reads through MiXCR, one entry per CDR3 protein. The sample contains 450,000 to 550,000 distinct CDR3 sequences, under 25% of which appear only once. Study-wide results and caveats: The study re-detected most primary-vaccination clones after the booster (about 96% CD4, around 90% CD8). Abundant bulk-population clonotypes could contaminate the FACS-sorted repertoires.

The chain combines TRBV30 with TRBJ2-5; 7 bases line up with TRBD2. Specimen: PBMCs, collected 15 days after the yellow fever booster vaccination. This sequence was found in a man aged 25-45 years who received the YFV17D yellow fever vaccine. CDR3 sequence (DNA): TGTGCCTGGAGTGCGGGAGGAGAGACCCAGTACTTC. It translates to CAWSAGGETQYF.